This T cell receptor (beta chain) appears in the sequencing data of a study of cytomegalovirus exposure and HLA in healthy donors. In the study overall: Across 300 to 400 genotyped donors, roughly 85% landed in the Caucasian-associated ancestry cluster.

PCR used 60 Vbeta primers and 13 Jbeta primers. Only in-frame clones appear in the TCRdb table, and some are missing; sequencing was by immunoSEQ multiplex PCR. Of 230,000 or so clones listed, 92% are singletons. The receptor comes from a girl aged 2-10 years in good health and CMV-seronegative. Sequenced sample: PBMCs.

The CDR3 DNA reads TGTGCCAGTCGTGTCGTGGGACAGGGGGACTACGAGCAGTACTTC. Its translation: CASRVVGQGDYEQYF. The chain joins TRBV11-1 to TRBJ2-7, with TRBD1 matching 11 bases. J lost 3 bases, V lost 9 bases, and 10 bases had no gene match. The CDR3 is 15 amino acids. Germline CDR1 and CDR2: SGHAT and FQDESV (reference sequence).